This T cell receptor beta chain emerged from a study of T-cell memory formation after mild COVID-19. The study's findings and limits: Pre-infection memory showed some responding clones, and this suggested that cross-reactive memory joined. Clones contracting over day 15 to 85 were CD4/CD8 balanced, with later expanders leaning CD4+.

Of note for this clonotype: Its matching antigen is unknown.

TCRdb re-analysed the 5' RACE reads in MiXCR, keeping a single row per CDR3 protein. The table includes 210,000 or so distinct CDR3 sequences, roughly a tenth detected once. The CDR3 has 20 amino acids. Germline CDR1 is MGHRA and CDR2 is YSYEKL. Trimming took 1 base from V and 0 from J, leaving 22 bases between them. V usage is TRBV4-1 and J usage is TRBJ1-5; D remains unclear. The receptor was derived from a man aged 18 to 29 who had mild COVID-19 (a few samples of this study predate the infection). Cell type and time point are not known. Sequencing was performed on PBMCs or a T cell subset sorted from them (not recorded which). The CDR3 region has the DNA TGCGCCAGCAGCCAAGGAACCCTAGCCGGCCCACGGTATAGCAATCAGCCCCAGCATTTT. Encoded protein: CASSQGTLAGPRYSNQPQHF.